This T cell receptor beta chain was sequenced for a study of human T cells and chemical hapten exposure. As for time point: pre-sensitization, week 0. Treatment in this sample: therapeutic diphenylcyclopropenone sensitization with weekly scalp DPC. TCRdb fed the RACE reads into MiXCR, producing one record per CDR3 protein. The sample has about 80,000 distinct CDR3 sequences, around 13% seen once. This sample comprised whole blood, obtained in connection with sensitization to the hapten diphenylcyclopropenone (DPC). The receptor was isolated from a woman aged 45-60 years with alopecia areata. Some clones in this sample may be carry-over from other donors' samples.

This CDR3 reads CASSPDPYEQYF. The CDR3 bases are TGTGCCAGCAGCCCCGACCCCTACGAGCAGTACTTC. This sequence joins TRBV7-9 and TRBJ2-7; D is undetermined. The germline V and J ends were trimmed by 5 bases and 2 bases, with 7 bases remaining between them. Germline loops: CDR1 SEHNR, CDR2 FQNEAQ (reference sequence). The CDR3 extends over 12 amino acids.